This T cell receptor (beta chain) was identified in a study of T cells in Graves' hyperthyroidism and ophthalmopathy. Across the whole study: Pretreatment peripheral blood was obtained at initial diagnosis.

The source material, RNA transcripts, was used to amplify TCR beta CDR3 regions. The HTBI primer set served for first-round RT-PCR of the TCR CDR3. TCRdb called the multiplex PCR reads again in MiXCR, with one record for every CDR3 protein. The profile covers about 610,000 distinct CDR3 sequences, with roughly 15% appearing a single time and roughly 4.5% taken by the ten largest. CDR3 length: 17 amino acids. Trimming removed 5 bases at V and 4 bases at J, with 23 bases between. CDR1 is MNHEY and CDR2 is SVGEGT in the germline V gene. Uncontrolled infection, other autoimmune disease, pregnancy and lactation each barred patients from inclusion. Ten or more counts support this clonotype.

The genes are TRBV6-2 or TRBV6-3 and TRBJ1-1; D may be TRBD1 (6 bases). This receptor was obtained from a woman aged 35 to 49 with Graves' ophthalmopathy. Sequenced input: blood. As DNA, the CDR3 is TGTGCCAGCAGTAACCACCGTATCCGGGACACTCCCACTGAAGCTTTCTTT. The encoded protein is CASSNHRIRDTPTEAFF.